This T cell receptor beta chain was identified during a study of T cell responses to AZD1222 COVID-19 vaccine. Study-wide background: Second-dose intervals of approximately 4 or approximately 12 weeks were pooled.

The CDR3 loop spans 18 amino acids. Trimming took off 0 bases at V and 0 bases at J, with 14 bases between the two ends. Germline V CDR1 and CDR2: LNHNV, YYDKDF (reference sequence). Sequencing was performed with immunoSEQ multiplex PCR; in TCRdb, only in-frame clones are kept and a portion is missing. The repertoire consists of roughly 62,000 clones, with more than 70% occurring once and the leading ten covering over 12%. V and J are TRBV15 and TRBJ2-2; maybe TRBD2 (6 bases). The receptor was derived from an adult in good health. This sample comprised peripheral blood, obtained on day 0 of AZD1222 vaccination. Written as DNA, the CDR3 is TGTGCCACCAGCAGAGAAAAGGCGGGAACCTCGAACACCGGGGAGCTGTTTTTT. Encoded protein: CATSREKAGTSNTGELFF.